The rows below give T cell receptor beta chains drawn from one sample of a study of cytomegalovirus exposure and HLA in healthy donors. TCRdb's copy holds only in-frame clones and misses some; the assay was immunoSEQ multiplex PCR. This table has 90,000 to 100,000 clones, under 90% appearing once. The sample consisted of PBMCs. Every receptor here comes from a man aged 50 to 59 in good health and CMV-seronegative. Each CDR3 is given with its conserved first and last residue. The order of the fields is clone size, J gene, V gene, D gene, CDR3 DNA, CDR3 protein. The D gene is left open where the match is weak. Only some rows state a clone size, as once, few, many or a class for expanded clones.

clone size: -; J gene: TRBJ1-1; V gene: TRBV14; D gene: TRBD1; CDR3 DNA: TGTGCCAGCAGCCAAGCGACAGGGTGGGACACTGAAGCTTTCTTT; CDR3 protein: CASSQATGWDTEAFF
clone size: few; J gene: TRBJ2-7; V gene: TRBV5-6; D gene: TRBD1; CDR3 DNA: TGTGCCAGCAGCCGACGGACAGGTGCCTACGAGCAGTACTTC; CDR3 protein: CASSRRTGAYEQYF
clone size: -; J gene: TRBJ2-2; V gene: TRBV6-1; D gene: -; CDR3 DNA: TGTGCCAGCAGTGAAACAGTTGATGGTTCCGGGGAGCTGTTTTTT; CDR3 protein: CASSETVDGSGELFF
clone size: -; J gene: TRBJ2-4; V gene: TRBV5-1; D gene: TRBD1; CDR3 DNA: TGCGCCAGCAGCGCGGACAGGGTCGAAAAACTTCAGTACTTC; CDR3 protein: CASSADRVEKLQYF
clone size: -; J gene: TRBJ2-2; V gene: TRBV18; D gene: -; CDR3 DNA: TGTGCCAGCTCACCAAACTTGGTCTCCGCGGAGCCCTTCACCGGGGAGCTGTTTTTT; CDR3 protein: CASSPNLVSAEPFTGELFF
clone size: few; J gene: TRBJ1-1; V gene: TRBV6-5; D gene: -; CDR3 DNA: TGTGCCAGCAGCCAGCAGGGGAACACTGAAGCTTTCTTT; CDR3 protein: CASSQQGNTEAFF
clone size: -; J gene: TRBJ1-6; V gene: TRBV5-1; D gene: TRBD1; CDR3 DNA: TGCGCCAGCAGCTTTGTAGGACAGGGGTCCTGGGGTTCACCCCTCCACTTT; CDR3 protein: CASSFVGQGSWGSPLHF
clone size: few; J gene: TRBJ1-1; V gene: TRBV7-3; D gene: -; CDR3 DNA: TGTGCCAGCAGCCCCTACCAGGGCCGAGAAGCTTTCTTT; CDR3 protein: CASSPYQGREAFF
clone size: -; J gene: TRBJ2-7; V gene: TRBV12-5; D gene: TRBD2; CDR3 DNA: TGTGCTAGTGGTTTACTAGCGGCCTACGGGCAGTACTTC; CDR3 protein: CASGLLAAYGQYF
clone size: -; J gene: TRBJ2-7; V gene: TRBV6-1; D gene: TRBD2; CDR3 DNA: TGTGCCAGCAGTGAAACTCTCCCCCGGGGGAGCGGGAGGTCCAACGAGCAGTACTTC; CDR3 protein: CASSETLPRGSGRSNEQYF
clone size: -; J gene: TRBJ2-5; V gene: TRBV19; D gene: -; CDR3 DNA: TGTGCCAGTAGTGATAGGGGTGGTCAAGAGACCCAGTACTTC; CDR3 protein: CASSDRGGQETQYF
clone size: -; J gene: TRBJ2-2; V gene: TRBV20-1; D gene: -; CDR3 DNA: TGCAGGCCAGGTGGGTTTGGGGAGCTGTTTTTT; CDR3 protein: CRPGGFGELFF
clone size: -; J gene: TRBJ2-1; V gene: TRBV29-1; D gene: -; CDR3 DNA: TGCAGCGTTGCAAGAGGAGCGGTTACCTCCTACAATGAGCAGTTCTTC; CDR3 protein: CSVARGAVTSYNEQFF
clone size: -; J gene: TRBJ2-1; V gene: TRBV9; D gene: -; CDR3 DNA: TGTGCCAGCAGCGTTACGGGAGTGGGGGTTTACAATGAGCAGTTCTTC; CDR3 protein: CASSVTGVGVYNEQFF
clone size: -; J gene: TRBJ1-5; V gene: TRBV4-1; D gene: TRBD1; CDR3 DNA: TGCGCCAGCAGCCAAGTGTCCGGGACAGGGGGCCTCAATCAGCCCCAGCATTTT; CDR3 protein: CASSQVSGTGGLNQPQHF
clone size: -; J gene: TRBJ2-1; V gene: TRBV5-1; D gene: TRBD2; CDR3 DNA: TGCGCCAGCAGCCCCGAGGACGGCGGGAGGTTAAATGAGCAGTTCTTC; CDR3 protein: CASSPEDGGRLNEQFF
clone size: -; J gene: TRBJ2-7; V gene: TRBV4-1; D gene: -; CDR3 DNA: TGCGCCAGCAGTCCACCCGGGGACGAGCAGTACTTC; CDR3 protein: CASSPPGDEQYF
clone size: -; J gene: TRBJ2-1; V gene: TRBV10-3; D gene: TRBD2; CDR3 DNA: TGTGCCATCAGGGCCGGGACTAGCGGTGGGGATGAGCAGTTCTTC; CDR3 protein: CAIRAGTSGGDEQFF
clone size: -; J gene: TRBJ2-7; V gene: TRBV27; D gene: -; CDR3 DNA: TGTGCCAGCAGCCTTACAGGGAACTCCTACGAGCAGTACTTC; CDR3 protein: CASSLTGNSYEQYF
clone size: -; J gene: TRBJ2-1; V gene: TRBV7-3; D gene: TRBD1; CDR3 DNA: TGTGCCAGCAGCCTCGACAGGGGGCCCTACAATGAGCAGTTCTTC; CDR3 protein: CASSLDRGPYNEQFF
clone size: -; J gene: TRBJ2-5; V gene: TRBV5-1; D gene: TRBD1; CDR3 DNA: TGCGCCAGCAGCCAAGGGACAGGTCAAGAGACCCAGTACTTC; CDR3 protein: CASSQGTGQETQYF
clone size: -; J gene: TRBJ1-5; V gene: TRBV27; D gene: TRBD1; CDR3 DNA: TGTGCCAGCAGTTCTCACTGGACAGGGGTAAATCAGCCCCAGCATTTT; CDR3 protein: CASSSHWTGVNQPQHF
clone size: few; J gene: TRBJ1-5; V gene: TRBV5-6; D gene: -; CDR3 DNA: TGTGCCAGCAGCTTGTTCGGTGAGAGGGGCAATCAGCCCCAGCATTTT; CDR3 protein: CASSLFGERGNQPQHF